The following is a T cell receptor beta chain sequence with its context. This clonotype was counted many times. This receptor's antigen is unknown. No base quality information exists; no much larger clone differs at one position. Libraries were made using multiplex PCR. Sequenced on an Illumina HiSeq 4000. To build TCR beta libraries, CDR3 regions were amplified by Arm-PCR using iRepertoire HTBI primers. PCR products were gel purified before sequencing. For the original study's pipeline: Gene usage analysis of CDR3 amino acid clonotypes used the roughly 60 TRBV and about 15 TRBJ segments found across samples. COPE and FqMerger were used to merge filtered high-quality paired reads into contigs. BLAST was used to align contigs to IMGT TRBV, TRBD and TRBJ reference genes, with CDR3 defined following IMGT. Any clonotype with a frequency above 0.1% was classified as a highly expanded clone. Repertoire diversity was measured by Shannon entropy, and V-J evenness by the Gini coefficient. A clonotype was considered public if more than one individual shared it. The public reads were quality trimmed at Q25 with fastp and then assembled into clones with MiXCR by TCRdb, keeping productive beta chains. Entries are consolidated by CDR3 protein sequence, retaining the most common genes and DNA. These V and J calls are TCRdb output, not the study's own analysis. The sample data list roughly 420,000 distinct CDR3 sequences, and 11% to 15% of these were observed just once. In total, the top ten clones hold around a sixth of the sample.

The data were taken from a study of regulatory T cells in long-lasting Graves disease (dated by TCRdb to the early 2020s). For the study in its entirety: Newly diagnosed Graves' disease patients had taken antithyroid drugs for less than 3 months. This study used TCR sequencing and RNA sequencing of peripheral blood to compare persistent Graves' disease patients against newly diagnosed Graves' disease patients. The study took place in China and was registered as a clinical trial. TCR sequencing covered about 13 persistent and 20 newly diagnosed Graves' disease patients, 33 samples in total. Overall study results and their limits: The small sample size was acknowledged by the authors as a limitation that may reduce accuracy. More public clonotypes were shared among persistent patients (under 3,000) than among newly diagnosed patients (approximately 1,000). Lower TCR Shannon entropy and fewer highly expanded clones were observed in persistent Graves' disease patients than in newly diagnosed patients, which suggested clonal expansion. Persistent disease showed preferential use of TRBV28, TRBJ1-2 and TRBJ2-5, whereas newly diagnosed disease favored TRBV20-1 and TRBJ2-1. Peripheral blood alone was examined, since thyroid tissue, which constituted the primary lesion, could not be accessed. Sequencing and analysis were limited to the TCR beta chain.

At the junction V is shortened by 4 bases and J by 0 bases; bases outside the gene matches: 8. CDR1 ENHRY and CDR2 SYGVKD were looked up in the germline V gene. From the cysteine up to the phenylalanine, the CDR3 has a length of 19 residues. Only the CDR3 part of the read is kept: 57 bases, read in frame from the first base. The time point label here, explained by the study, means: newly diagnosed GD, antithyroid drugs for less than 3 months. For both TCR sequencing and RNA sequencing, RNA was extracted from PBMCs in TRIzol. Graves' disease was diagnosed according to American Thyroid Association guidelines. Patients were recruited from an endocrinology department in Xi'an, China. Each patient gave about 9.1 milliliters of peripheral blood, collected in an EDTA anticoagulant tube. Ficoll Paque Plus density gradient separation was used to isolate PBMCs, and no further T cell sorting was done. RNA quality was checked with an Agilent 2100 Bioanalyzer and agarose gel, and concentration with a NanoDrop 2000.

This sample was shared with a second study, whose subject was T cells in Graves' hyperthyroidism and ophthalmopathy. Taken from the second paper: Graves' hyperthyroidism was defined as stable when no progression to ophthalmopathy occurred over 18 months of follow-up. Hyperthyroidism patients were newly diagnosed, with disease duration under 2 months, and aged 18 to 65 years. The study excluded patients with uncontrolled infections, other autoimmune diseases, pregnancy or lactation. Diagnoses relied on clinical symptoms, serum thyroxine and TRAb, thyroid ultrasound and orbital computed tomography. The TCR CDR3 was subjected to a first round of RT-PCR using the HTBI primer set and the Qiagen OneStep RT-PCR kit. Blood samples also contained most of the expanded thyroid clonotypes (frequency above 0.001), which suggests that blood repertoires may reflect thyroid immune responses. In cross-validation, a model built on a 13 V-J signature told ophthalmopathy apart from stable hyperthyroidism with about 90% sensitivity and about 81% specificity, and in testing the same model reached 80%/75%. In validation, progression to ophthalmopathy was predicted by the model with approximately 67% sensitivity and 72.22% specificity, a median of roughly six months before onset. To identify distinguishing TCR V-J signatures, a discovery cohort of around 100 patients was used, comprising 40 to 45 with Graves' ophthalmopathy and around 57 with stable Graves' hyperthyroidism. Whether ophthalmopathy could be predicted prospectively was tested in an independent validation cohort made up of 18 to 20 hyperthyroidism patients plus 17 patients who later progressed to ophthalmopathy. The 100 discovery patients were randomly split 7:3 into training and test sets. In addition, the study compared T-cell repertoires in thyroid tissue and in blood from a handful of Graves' hyperthyroidism patients. After sampling, hyperthyroidism patients received methimazole starting at 30 mg daily, and ophthalmopathy patients received high-dose intravenous methylprednisolone. Libraries were constructed in a second round of multiplex PCR, after which size selection and purification were performed. The libraries were sequenced on an Illumina HiSeq2000 using paired-end 100 bp reads. SOAPnuke was used to process the raw data, with reads discarded if the reads contained adapters or uncalled bases, had a mean Phred below 15, or lacked an exact constant-primer or identifier match. COPE v1.2.5 was used to merge high-quality paired reads, and clonotypes were defined as unique nucleotide sequences. MiTCR v1.1 was used to align clonotypes to the IMGT TRBV, TRBD and TRBJ reference segments. Only V-J combinations with frequency above 0.0001, covering roughly 99% of repertoires, were analysed. A TCS score was defined as the ratio of F50 (clonal expansion) to E x V (chaos), with BLOSUM62-based TCRdist applied between CDR3 peptides within each V-J. Welch's t-statistics and random forest reduced 450 to 600 V-J features to 13, which were used in a naive Bayes classifier (R e1071). No statistical method was used to fix the sample size in advance, and group allocation was not hidden from the investigators. TCR Vbeta CDR3 sequencing of approximately 140 peripheral blood samples (roughly 41 ophthalmopathy, about 74 hyperthyroidism and some 17 progressor patients) is reported in the paper.

This chain is built from TRBV10-3 and TRBJ2-1; 14 of the junction bases match TRBD2. The source is a woman aged 45-65 years with Graves disease. Donor details come from another sample of the same person, matched by shared clones. Material: peripheral blood mononuclear cells (PBMCs), obtained at new diagnosis, from a patient treated with antithyroid drugs. The DNA sequence is as follows: TGTGCCATCAGTGGAAAACAGGGGACTAGCGGGAGCTCCTACAATGAGCAGTTCTTC. It translates to CAISGKQGTSGSSYNEQFF.